This T cell receptor beta chain was captured in a study of blood T cell repertoires in COVID-19. Sequenced by immunoSEQ multiplex PCR; TCRdb stores in-frame clones only, minus some. The table shows 75,000 to 100,000 clones, with 81% occurring only once. Looked up from germline, CDR1 is ENHRY and CDR2 is SYGVKD. The CDR3 contains 14 residues. V was trimmed by 3 bases and J by 3 bases, leaving 9 bases between them. This receptor was identified in a woman of 80 years or more with acute or convalescent COVID-19. The genes are TRBV10-3 and TRBJ1-5; tentatively, D is TRBD1 (6 bases). Sequencing was performed on peripheral blood. For the CDR3, the DNA is TGTGCCATCAGTGACGGACAGTTCAATCAGCCCCAGCATTTT. It encodes CAISDGQFNQPQHF.